Each of the 3 T cell receptor beta chains below was sequenced from the same sample in a study of beta chain features in type 1 diabetes. Isolated RNA was reverse transcribed in full, so expressed TCRB transcripts were sequenced. The protocol was immunoSEQ multiplex PCR, while the TCRdb copy is restricted to in-frame clones and leaves out a portion. The profile shows 350,000 to 400,000 clones, about 15% of them singletons. The specimen was naive CD4+ T cells from blood. These receptors were collected from a woman younger than 30 in good health.

The V call is TRBV5-4, the J call TRBJ2-3; D gene ambiguous. V was trimmed by 4 bases and J by 0 bases, leaving 15 bases between them. Germline V gives CDR1 SGHNT, CDR2 YYREEE (reference sequence). This CDR3 contains 16 residues. DNA of the CDR3: TGTGCCAGCAGCCTACGTGGTGTATCTAGCACAGATACGCAGTATTTT. Encoded protein: CASSLRGVSSTDTQYF.

The rearrangement links TRBV19 to TRBJ2-1, with D maybe TRBD1 (6 bases). Germline V gene lookup returns CDR1 LNHDA and CDR2 SQIVND (reference sequence). Trimming removed 1 base at V and 8 bases at J, with 9 bases between. The CDR3 totals 13 residues. In DNA form, the CDR3 reads TGTGCCAGTAGTATAGGGCCAGGGGATGAGCAGTTCTTC. Translation gives CASSIGPGDEQFF.

The sample holds a few counts of this clone. A read error may account for a junction end that differs from germline. J is TRBJ2-1 and V is TRBV30; 14 bases are shared with TRBD2. The CDR3 sequence is 14 residues long. Germline CDR1 GTSNPN, CDR2 SVGIG (reference sequence). The CDR3 DNA sequence: TGTGCTTGGACTAGCGGGGGGAGGGTTGGTGAGCAGTTCTTC. Its translation is CAWTSGGRVGEQFF.